The 13 T cell receptor beta chains given below trace back to one sample, sequenced in a study of cytomegalovirus exposure and HLA in healthy donors. The PCR contained 60 Vbeta and 13 Jbeta primers. Produced via immunoSEQ multiplex PCR; TCRdb's table is partial and in-frame only. Of some 120,000 clones detected, about 11% appear once; the ten largest clones hold about 4.7%. The sequenced material came from PBMCs. The receptors here all came from a woman in her late teens or twenties in good health and CMV-seropositive.

There are a few counts of this clone. The chain employs TRBV7-2 and TRBJ2-2; TRBD2 aligns across 8 bases. This CDR3 spans 16 amino acids. Per germline, CDR1 SGHTA and CDR2 FQGNSA. J was trimmed by 6 bases and V by 0 bases; bases with no gene match: 6. For the CDR3, the DNA is TGTGCCAGCAGCTTAGCTAGCGGGAAGTCTGCCGGGGAGCTGTTTTTT. Amino acids: CASSLASGKSAGELFF.

The V gene is TRBV7-3, the J gene TRBJ2-1, with 8 nucleotides matching TRBD1. This CDR3 region has 15 residues. CDR1 is SGHTA and CDR2 is FQGTGA in the germline V gene. Losses at the gene ends were 2 bases for V and 8 bases for J; bases not matched to a gene: 8. Here the CDR3 reads CASSLAAGGGYEQFF. The DNA of the CDR3 is TGTGCCAGCAGCTTAGCGGCAGGGGGCGGCTATGAGCAGTTCTTC.

The chain is built from TRBV7-6 and TRBJ2-1; TRBD2 aligns across 12 bases. Germline assignment: CDR1 SGHVS and CDR2 FNYEAQ. The CDR3 runs to 19 residues. V shed 1 base and J 2 bases; nucleotides not matched to a gene: 9. CDR3: CASSLEPSGRARTYNEQFF. DNA for the CDR3: TGTGCCAGCAGCTTAGAGCCTAGCGGGAGGGCCAGAACCTACAATGAGCAGTTCTTC.

This clone came up a few times. The chain couples TRBV6-9 to TRBJ2-7; perhaps TRBD1 as D (6 bases). V was shortened by 5 bases and J by 1 base, with 18 bases between the two germline ends. The length of the CDR3 is 16 residues. The germline CDR1 and CDR2 sequences are MNHGY and SVAAGI. In DNA, the CDR3 is TGTGCCAGCAGTCCTCAAGGACAGTCAGGTTCCTACGAGCAGTACTTC. It encodes CASSPQGQSGSYEQYF.

Of note for this clone: The junction and the germline gene differ at one end; a read error may be behind it. Here the CDR3 DNA reads TGTGCCAGAAGTGACGGGAGGGGTCAGCACCAGCATTTT. Translation: CARSDGRGQHQHF. The rearrangement uses TRBV2 and TRBJ1-5, with D perhaps matching TRBD1 (5 bases). Germline lookup yields CDR1 SNHLY and CDR2 FYNNEI. The CDR3 runs to 13 residues.

This chain joins TRBV28 and TRBJ1-2; 9 positions match TRBD1. CDR1 is MDHEN, CDR2 SYDVKM, per germline. The V and J ends lost 4 bases and 5 bases, in that order; junction bases with no gene match: 11. The CDR3 covers 16 residues. CDR3 bases: TGTGCCAGCAGTTGGGGGACAGGGCAGTGGAGTTATGGCTACACCTTC. It encodes CASSWGTGQWSYGYTF.

V usage is TRBV15 and J usage is TRBJ1-3; D is ambiguous. Per the germline V gene, CDR1 is LNHNV and CDR2 is YYDKDF (reference sequence). The CDR3 sequence is 13 residues long. V was trimmed by 6 bases and J by 3 bases, leaving 9 bases between them. CDR3 amino acids: CATSEVNGNTIYF. In DNA, the CDR3 is TGTGCCACCAGTGAGGTTAATGGAAACACCATATATTTT.

This clone was detected a few times. This chain joins TRBV11-1 and TRBJ2-7; TRBD1 matches at 8 bases. The CDR3 has 14 residues. Germline V CDR1 and CDR2: SGHAT, FQDESV (reference sequence). V was clipped by 6 bases and J by 5 bases; unmatched bases: 9. CDR3: CASSWAATGDEQYF. The CDR3 nucleotides are TGTGCCAGCAGTTGGGCTGCGACAGGGGACGAGCAGTACTTC.

This chain joins TRBV19 and TRBJ1-5, with D tentatively TRBD1 (6 bases). This CDR3 has 16 residues. In germline, CDR1 is LNHDA, CDR2 SQIVND (reference sequence). V dropped 5 bases and J dropped 0 bases, with 14 bases sitting between them. CDR3 bases: TGTGCCAGTAGTCCCATGGACAGTTATAGCAATCAGCCCCAGCATTTT. It codes for CASSPMDSYSNQPQHF.

This clone was observed a few times. The J gene is TRBJ1-1, the V gene TRBV5-6; tentative D call: TRBD1 (6 bases). Germline loops: CDR1 SGHDT, CDR2 YYEEEE. With 4 bases removed from V and 0 bases from J, the gap between germline ends came to 10 bases. The CDR3 is 14 residues long. As DNA, the CDR3 is TGTGCCAGCAGCGCGGACAGTCTGAACACTGAAGCTTTCTTT. Translating it yields CASSADSLNTEAFF. The complete variable domain, with remaining parts taken from reference TRBV5-6 and TRBJ1-1, reads DAGVTQSPTHLIKTRGQQVTLRCSPKSGHDTVSWYQQALGQGPQFIFQYYEEEERQRGNFPDRFSGHQFPNYSSELNVNALLLGDSALYLCASSADSLNTEAFFGQGTRLTVV.

This CDR3 reads CARAPGQGNNYGYTF. The CDR3 DNA sequence: TGTGCCAGAGCACCCGGACAGGGAAATAACTATGGCTACACCTTC. V and J are TRBV5-3 and TRBJ1-2, with TRBD1 identical over 8 bases. TRBV5-3 is flagged as an ORF with uncertain function. After removal of 7 bases from V and 1 base from J, the junction contained 9 bases not matched to a gene. The CDR3 is 15 residues long.

The genes are TRBV5-1 and TRBJ2-7; 11 bases fit TRBD2. Germline lookup yields CDR1 SGHRS and CDR2 YFSETQ. The CDR3 spans 15 residues. Trimming at V came to 4 bases and at J to 3 bases, leaving 6 bases not matched to a gene. CDR3 sequence (DNA): TGCGCCAGCAGCCCTCAAGGGACTAGCGGCTACGAGCAGTACTTC. Its protein product is CASSPQGTSGYEQYF.

The gene calls are TRBV2 and TRBJ2-6, with TRBD2 matching over 11 bases. Germline V gene lookup returns CDR1 SNHLY and CDR2 FYNNEI. Trimming removed 7 bases from V and 1 base from J; junction bases left unmatched: 9. This CDR3 region has 18 residues. DNA of the CDR3: TGTGCCAGCACCCCGGGACTAGCGGTCCTATCTGGGGCCAACGTCCTGACTTTC. Residues: CASTPGLAVLSGANVLTF.